The TCR beta chain described here comes from a study of control samples from healthy donors and cancer patients (dated by TCRdb to 2020 to 2022). In regard to this clone: Its antigen remains unidentified. No quality values exist for individual bases; no much larger clone is one base distant.

For CDR1 and CDR2, the germline V gene lists LGHNA and YSLEER. Spanning cysteine to phenylalanine, the CDR3 consists of 15 amino acids. The sequence is cut down to CDR3 DNA, 45 bases in frame from base 1. Germline trimming amounts to 1 base on V and 5 bases on J, with 2 as the count of junction bases outside the gene matches. Receptors were amplified or captured by the immunoSEQ multiplex PCR assay. Not all clones reach the TCRdb copy of this immuneACCESS table, which keeps in-frame sequences only. Checked studies attribute under half of the gap to unresolved V genes and leave the rest unexplained. Within this sample are about 50,000 clones, with around 90% of them counted one time only. Of the sample, roughly 0.8% is held by the ten largest clones.

Sequencing was performed on PBMCs. The receptor comes from a man aged 25-45 years with colorectal cancer. The chain employs TRBV4-3 and TRBJ2-1; TRBD1 aligns with 10 central bases. CDR3 loop: CASSQGGTGDNEQFF. The nucleotide sequence reads as follows: TGCGCCAGCAGCCAAGGAGGGACAGGGGACAATGAGCAGTTCTTC.